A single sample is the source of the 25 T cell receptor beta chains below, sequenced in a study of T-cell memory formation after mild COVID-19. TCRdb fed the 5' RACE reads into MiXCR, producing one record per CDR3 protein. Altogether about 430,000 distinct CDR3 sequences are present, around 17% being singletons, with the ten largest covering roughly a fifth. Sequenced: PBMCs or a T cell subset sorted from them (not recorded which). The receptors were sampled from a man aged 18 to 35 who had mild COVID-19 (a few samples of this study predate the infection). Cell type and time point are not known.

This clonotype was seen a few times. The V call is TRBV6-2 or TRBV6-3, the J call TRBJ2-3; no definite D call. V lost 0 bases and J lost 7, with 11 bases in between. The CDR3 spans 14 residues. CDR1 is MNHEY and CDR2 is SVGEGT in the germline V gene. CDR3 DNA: TGTGCCAGCAGTTACTCGCGCAACCAGAATACGCAGTATTTT. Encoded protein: CASSYSRNQNTQYF.

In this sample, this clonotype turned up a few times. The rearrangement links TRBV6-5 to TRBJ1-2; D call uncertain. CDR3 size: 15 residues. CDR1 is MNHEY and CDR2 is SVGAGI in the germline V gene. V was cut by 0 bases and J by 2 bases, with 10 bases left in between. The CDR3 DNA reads TGTGCCAGCAGTTACTCGATTAGCCCAAACTATGGCTACACCTTC. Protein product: CASSYSISPNYGYTF.

In DNA, the CDR3 is TGTGCCAGCAGCTTAGGAGGTAGCGGACATGAGCAGTTCTTC. It codes for CASSLGGSGHEQFF. The chain has TRBV7-2 and TRBJ2-1; a possible D gene is TRBD2 (6 bases). V lost 1 base and J lost 8, with 12 bases in between. Germline lookup yields CDR1 SGHTA and CDR2 FQGNSA. The CDR3 has 14 amino acids.

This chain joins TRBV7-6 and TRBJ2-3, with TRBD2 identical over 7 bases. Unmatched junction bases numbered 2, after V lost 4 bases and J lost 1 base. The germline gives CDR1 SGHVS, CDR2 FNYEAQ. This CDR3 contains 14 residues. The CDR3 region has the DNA TGTGCCAGCAGCTATGGGGGGGGCACAGATACGCAGTATTTT. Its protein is CASSYGGGTDTQYF. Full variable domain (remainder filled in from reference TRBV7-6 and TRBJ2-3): GAGVSQSPRYKVTKRGQDVALRCDPISGHVSLYWYRQALGQGPEFLTYFNYEAQQDKSGLPNDRFSAERPEGSISTLTIQRTEQRDSAMYRCASSYGGGTDTQYFGPGTRLTVL.

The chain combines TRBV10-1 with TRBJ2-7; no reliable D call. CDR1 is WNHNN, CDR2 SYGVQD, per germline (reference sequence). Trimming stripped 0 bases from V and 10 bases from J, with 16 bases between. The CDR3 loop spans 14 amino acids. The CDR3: CASSESSSGPIQYF. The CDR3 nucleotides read TGCGCCAGCAGTGAGTCGTCCTCGGGCCCCATACAGTACTTC.

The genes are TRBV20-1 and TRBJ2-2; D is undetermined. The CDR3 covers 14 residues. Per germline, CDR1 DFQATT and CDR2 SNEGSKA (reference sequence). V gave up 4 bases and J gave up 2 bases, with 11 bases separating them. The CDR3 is CSAIFGGNTGELFF. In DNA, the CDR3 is TGCAGTGCTATTTTTGGCGGAAACACCGGGGAGCTGTTTTTT.

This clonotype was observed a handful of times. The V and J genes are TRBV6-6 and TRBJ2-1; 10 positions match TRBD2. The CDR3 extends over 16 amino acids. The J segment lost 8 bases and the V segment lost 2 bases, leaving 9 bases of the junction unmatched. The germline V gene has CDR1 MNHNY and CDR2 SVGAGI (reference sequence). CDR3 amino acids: CASSYPSGGTRYEQFF. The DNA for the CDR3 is TGTGCCAGCAGTTACCCTAGCGGGGGAACAAGATATGAGCAGTTCTTC.

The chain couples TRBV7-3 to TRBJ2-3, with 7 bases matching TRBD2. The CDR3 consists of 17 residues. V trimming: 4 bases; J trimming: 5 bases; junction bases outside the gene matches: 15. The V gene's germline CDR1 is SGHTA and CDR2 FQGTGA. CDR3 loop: CASSSGIGGGDLDTQYF. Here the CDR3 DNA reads TGTGCCAGCAGCTCTGGAATCGGCGGGGGTGATTTAGATACGCAGTATTTT.

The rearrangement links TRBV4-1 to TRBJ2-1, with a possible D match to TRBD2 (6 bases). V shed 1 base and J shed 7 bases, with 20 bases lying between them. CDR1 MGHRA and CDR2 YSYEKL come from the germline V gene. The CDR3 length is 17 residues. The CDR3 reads CASSQGPRGFNMNEQFF. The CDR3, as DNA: TGCGCCAGCAGCCAAGGCCCACGGGGGTTCAATATGAATGAGCAGTTCTTC.

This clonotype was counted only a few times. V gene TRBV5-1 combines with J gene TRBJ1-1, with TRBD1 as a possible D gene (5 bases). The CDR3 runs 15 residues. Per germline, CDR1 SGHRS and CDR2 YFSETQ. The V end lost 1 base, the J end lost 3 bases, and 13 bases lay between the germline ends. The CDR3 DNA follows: TGCGCCAGCAGCTTGTCGGGCAGGGCCGACACTGAAGCTTTCTTT. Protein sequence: CASSLSGRADTEAFF.

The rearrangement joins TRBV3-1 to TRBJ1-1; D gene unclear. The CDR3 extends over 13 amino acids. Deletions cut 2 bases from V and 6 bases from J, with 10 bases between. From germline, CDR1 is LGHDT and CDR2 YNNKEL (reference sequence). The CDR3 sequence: CASSQWPGPEAFF. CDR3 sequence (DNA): TGTGCCAGCAGCCAATGGCCCGGCCCTGAAGCTTTCTTT.

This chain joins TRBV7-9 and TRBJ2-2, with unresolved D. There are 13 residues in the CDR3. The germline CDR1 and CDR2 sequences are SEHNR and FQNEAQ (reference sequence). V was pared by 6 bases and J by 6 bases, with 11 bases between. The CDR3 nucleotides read TGTGCCAGCAGTCAGACCCCGGCCGGGGAGCTGTTTTTT. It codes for CASSQTPAGELFF.

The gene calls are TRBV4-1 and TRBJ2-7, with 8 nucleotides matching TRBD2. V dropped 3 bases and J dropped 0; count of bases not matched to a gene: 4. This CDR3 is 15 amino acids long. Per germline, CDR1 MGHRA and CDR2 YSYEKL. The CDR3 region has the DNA TGCGCCAGCAGCCAGATACTAGCGGACTCCTACGAGCAGTACTTC. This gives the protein CASSQILADSYEQYF.

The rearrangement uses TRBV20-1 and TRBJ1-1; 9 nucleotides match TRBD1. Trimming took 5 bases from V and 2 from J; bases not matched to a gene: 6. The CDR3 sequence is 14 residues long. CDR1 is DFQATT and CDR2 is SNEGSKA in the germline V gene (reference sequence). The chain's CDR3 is CSAFPGQGNTEAFF. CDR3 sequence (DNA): TGCAGTGCTTTCCCGGGACAGGGAAACACTGAAGCTTTCTTT.

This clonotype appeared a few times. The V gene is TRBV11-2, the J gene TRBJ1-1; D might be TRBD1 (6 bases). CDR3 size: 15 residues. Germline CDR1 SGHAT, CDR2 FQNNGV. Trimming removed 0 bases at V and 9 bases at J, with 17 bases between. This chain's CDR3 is CASSLEGAPRGKAFF. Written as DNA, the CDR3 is TGTGCCAGCAGCTTAGAGGGGGCACCTAGGGGTAAAGCTTTCTTT.

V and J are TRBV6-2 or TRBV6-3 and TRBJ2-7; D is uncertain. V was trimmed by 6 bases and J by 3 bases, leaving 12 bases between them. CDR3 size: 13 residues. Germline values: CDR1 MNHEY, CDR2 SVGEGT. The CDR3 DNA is TGTGCCAGCAGCCCCGGTGCCTTCTACGAGCAGTACGTC. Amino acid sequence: CASSPGAFYEQYV.

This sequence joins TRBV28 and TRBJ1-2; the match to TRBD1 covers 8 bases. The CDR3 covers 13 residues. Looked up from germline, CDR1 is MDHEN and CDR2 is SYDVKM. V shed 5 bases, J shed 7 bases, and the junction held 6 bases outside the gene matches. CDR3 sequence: CASSQQGVSGYTF. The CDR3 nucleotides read TGTGCCAGCAGTCAACAGGGGGTCTCTGGCTACACCTTC.

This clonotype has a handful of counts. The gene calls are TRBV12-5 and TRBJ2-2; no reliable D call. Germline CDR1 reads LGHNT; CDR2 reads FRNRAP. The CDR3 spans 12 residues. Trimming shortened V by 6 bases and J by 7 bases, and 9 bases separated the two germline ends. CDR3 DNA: TGTGCTAGTGGAGGCGAAGGCGGGGAGCTGTTTTTT. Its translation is CASGGEGGELFF.

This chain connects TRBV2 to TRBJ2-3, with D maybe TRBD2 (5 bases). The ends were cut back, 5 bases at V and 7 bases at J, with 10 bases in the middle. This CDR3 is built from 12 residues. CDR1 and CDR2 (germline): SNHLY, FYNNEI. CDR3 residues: CASSPGLNTQYF. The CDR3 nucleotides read TGTGCCAGCAGTCCCGGACTGAATACGCAGTATTTT.

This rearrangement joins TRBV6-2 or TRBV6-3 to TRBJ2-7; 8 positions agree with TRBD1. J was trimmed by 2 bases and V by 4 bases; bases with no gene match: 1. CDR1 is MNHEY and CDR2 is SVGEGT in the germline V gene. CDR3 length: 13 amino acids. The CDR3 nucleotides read TGTGCCAGCAGTTGGGGACAGGCCTACGAGCAGTACGTC. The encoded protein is CASSWGQAYEQYV.

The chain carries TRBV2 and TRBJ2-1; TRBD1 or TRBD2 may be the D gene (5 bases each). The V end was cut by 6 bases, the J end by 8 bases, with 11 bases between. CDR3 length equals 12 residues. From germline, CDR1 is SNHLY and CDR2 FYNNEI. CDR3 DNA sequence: TGTGCCAGCAGGGGGACCCTTCATGAGCAGTTCTTC. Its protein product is CASRGTLHEQFF.

The CDR3 DNA follows: TGCGCCAGCAGCCACCAAGGGACAGGGACGGGTGGTGAGCAGTTCTTC. Encoded protein: CASSHQGTGTGGEQFF. The chain combines TRBV4-1 with TRBJ2-1; 9 bases are a match to TRBD1. Germline loops: CDR1 MGHRA, CDR2 YSYEKL. Losses at the gene ends were 3 bases for V and 9 bases for J; bases not matched to a gene: 12. CDR3 length: 16 amino acids.

The CDR3 coding sequence is TGTGCCAGCAGCTTAGGGCAGTGGGGGACTGAAGCTTTCTTT. Encoded protein: CASSLGQWGTEAFF. The rearrangement links TRBV7-2 to TRBJ1-1; D may be TRBD1 (5 bases). V lost 1 base, J lost 5 bases, and 11 bases lay in between. The V gene's germline CDR1 is SGHTA and CDR2 FQGNSA. The length of the CDR3 is 14 residues.

CDR3 coding DNA: TGCGCCAGCAGCCCCGGACTAGCCGTGGACATTCAGTACTTC. This sequence encodes CASSPGLAVDIQYF. J is TRBJ2-4 and V is TRBV5-1, with 8 bases that match TRBD2. This CDR3 spans 14 amino acids. In germline, CDR1 is SGHRS, CDR2 YFSETQ. V lost 4 bases, J lost 8 bases, and 8 bases stayed unmatched.

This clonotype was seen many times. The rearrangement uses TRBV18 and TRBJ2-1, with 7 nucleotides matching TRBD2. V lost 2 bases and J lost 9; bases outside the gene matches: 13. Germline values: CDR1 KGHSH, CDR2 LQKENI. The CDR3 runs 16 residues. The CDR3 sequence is CASSPARGTGGLEQFF. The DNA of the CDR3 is TGTGCCAGCTCACCAGCTCGCGGTACGGGGGGACTTGAGCAGTTCTTC.